These T cell receptor beta chains were read from a single sample in a study of T cells in Graves' hyperthyroidism and ophthalmopathy. TCRdb re-called the multiplex PCR reads with MiXCR, one entry per CDR3 protein. The sample lists fewer than 650,000 distinct CDR3 sequences, 35% to 50% occurring once. The sequencing sample was made of peripheral blood or thyroid tissue (not recorded which). These receptors all come from an adult woman with Graves' disease, either hyperthyroidism or ophthalmopathy (not recorded which). Each CDR3 is given with its conserved first and last residue. Fields, in order: CDR3 protein, CDR3 DNA, J gene, V gene, D gene, clone size, CDR3 length. A D gene is named only where the DNA matches it firmly. A clone size is listed for some rows: how often the clone was seen (once, few, many), or a class if it is expanded.

CASGGGPLRPQHF	TGTGCCAGCGGGGGGGGCCCTTTAAGGCCCCAGCATTTT	TRBJ1-5	TRBV5-4	.	few	13
CASSHTGDFSYEQYF	TGTGCCAGCAGCCACACGGGAGACTTCTCCTACGAGCAGTACTTC	TRBJ2-7	TRBV3-1	.	.	15
CASSQVWGKEQYF	TGTGCCAGCAGCCAAGTTTGGGGCAAGGAGCAGTACTTC	TRBJ2-7	TRBV3-1	.	.	13
CSARVGLGAGGNTGELFF	TGCAGTGCTAGAGTGGGGCTTGGAGCGGGAGGGAACACCGGGGAGCTGTTTTTT	TRBJ2-2	TRBV20-1	TRBD2	many	18
CASSQDGQGLYEQYF	TGCGCCAGCAGCCAAGACGGACAGGGCCTTTACGAGCAGTACTTC	TRBJ2-7	TRBV4-1	TRBD1	.	15
CASSEPGEETQYF	TGCGCCAGCAGTGAGCCGGGTGAGGAGACCCAGTACTTC	TRBJ2-5	TRBV10-2	.	.	13
CASSYRINTEAFF	TGTGCCAGCAGTTACCGTATAAACACTGAAGCTTTCTTT	TRBJ1-1	TRBV6-5	.	many	13
CASNEQGAVYEQYF	TGCGCCAGCAATGAACAGGGGGCGGTCTACGAGCAGTACTTC	TRBJ2-7	TRBV2	TRBD1	.	14
CASSSGTGLTSYEQYF	TGTGCCAGCAGCTCAGGGACAGGGTTAACCTCCTACGAGCAGTACTTC	TRBJ2-7	TRBV7-2	TRBD1	.	16
CASSYSYQPQHF	TGTGCCAGCAGCTATAGTTATCAGCCCCAGCATTTT	TRBJ1-5	TRBV7-9	.	.	12
CASSQVKLQGQPQHF	TGCGCCAGCAGCCAAGTAAAATTGCAAGGTCAGCCCCAGCATTTT	TRBJ1-5	TRBV4-1	.	.	15
CASGPRDSYEQYF	TGTGCCAGCGGCCCCCGGGACAGCTACGAGCAGTACTTC	TRBJ2-7	TRBV12-3/TRBV12-4	TRBD1	.	13
CASSHRGSYEQYF	TGCGCCAGCAGCCACAGGGGCTCCTACGAGCAGTACTTC	TRBJ2-7	TRBV4-1	.	many	13
CSAQGAGNTEAFF	TGCAGCGCACAAGGCGCGGGTAACACTGAAGCTTTCTTT	TRBJ1-1	TRBV29-1	.	.	13
CSASGTGNTEAFF	TGCAGTGCTAGCGGGACAGGGAACACTGAAGCTTTCTTT	TRBJ1-1	TRBV20-1	TRBD1	few	13
CASSQDFFGSYEQYF	TGTGCCAGCAGCCAAGATTTTTTCGGCTCCTACGAGCAGTACTTC	TRBJ2-7	TRBV7-9	.	few	15
CASSLEGPAQPQHF	TGTGCCAGCAGCTTAGAAGGTCCCGCTCAGCCCCAGCATTTT	TRBJ1-5	TRBV7-2	.	.	14
CASSLTAGSPLHF	TGTGCCAGCAGTTTAACCGCGGGTTCACCCCTCCACTTT	TRBJ1-6	TRBV12-3/TRBV12-4	.	.	13
CSVEWGEDTEAFF	TGCAGCGTTGAATGGGGAGAGGACACTGAAGCTTTCTTT	TRBJ1-1	TRBV29-1	.	few	13
CASSAPPDRGVRETQYF	TGTGCCAGCAGTGCTCCCCCAGACAGGGGAGTCCGAGAGACCCAGTACTTC	TRBJ2-5	TRBV25-1	TRBD1	.	17
CASSIPGTVTEQFF	TGTGCCAGCAGTATACCCGGGACAGTCACGGAGCAGTTCTTC	TRBJ2-1	TRBV2	TRBD1	.	14
CASSDPTGGGTNEKLFF	TGTGCCAGCAGCGACCCGACGGGGGGGGGCACTAATGAAAAACTGTTTTTT	TRBJ1-4	TRBV7-9	.	.	17
CASRRPGQGVEKLFF	TGTGCCAGCAGACGACCGGGACAGGGGGTTGAAAAACTGTTTTTT	TRBJ1-4	TRBV12-3/TRBV12-4	TRBD1	.	15
CSAVQGTLSYEQYF	TGCAGTGCCGTACAGGGGACCCTCTCCTACGAGCAGTACTTC	TRBJ2-7	TRBV20-1	TRBD1	.	14
CASSLDRRYGYTF	TGTGCCAGCAGCTTAGACCGCCGCTATGGCTACACCTTC	TRBJ1-2	TRBV7-2	.	many	13
CASIPPGGGRQPQHF	TGTGCCAGTATCCCCCCGGGGGGGGGAAGACAGCCCCAGCATTTT	TRBJ1-5	TRBV19	.	.	15
CAISERSSGTGLQPQHF	TGTGCCATCAGTGAGCGATCCTCCGGGACAGGGCTTCAGCCCCAGCATTTT	TRBJ1-5	TRBV10-3	TRBD1	.	17
CASSDRDLYGYTF	TGTGCCAGCAGCGACCGGGACCTCTATGGCTACACCTTC	TRBJ1-2	TRBV13	.	.	13
CASSQSVSDNTEAFF	TGCGCCAGCAGCCAATCGGTCTCGGACAACACTGAAGCTTTCTTT	TRBJ1-1	TRBV5-6	.	.	15
CASSPPGAMGEQYF	TGTGCCAGCAGCCCCCCTGGAGCGATGGGCGAGCAGTACTTC	TRBJ2-7	TRBV7-8	.	few	14
CSVVKGSTNTGELFF	TGCAGCGTCGTGAAAGGCTCTACGAACACCGGGGAGCTGTTTTTT	TRBJ2-2	TRBV29-1	.	few	15
CASSSPRGEAFF	TGTGCCAGCAGCTCACCACGGGGTGAAGCTTTCTTT	TRBJ1-1	TRBV7-9	.	.	12